This T cell receptor (beta chain) was captured in a study of cytomegalovirus exposure and HLA in healthy donors. Details on this clone: This sample also contains other DNA sequences that code for the same CDR3.

This CDR3 region has 12 residues. Germline lookup yields CDR1 SGHRS and CDR2 YFSETQ. Trimming cost V 2 bases and J 5 bases, with 7 bases left between them. Amplification used 60 Vbeta primers and 13 Jbeta primers. Clones were sequenced by immunoSEQ multiplex PCR, and TCRdb holds only the in-frame ones, with some missing. The sample records roughly 240,000 clones, approximately 85% being singletons. The sample consisted of PBMCs. The receptor's source is a girl between 2 and 10 years old in good health and CMV-seronegative. The J gene is TRBJ2-5, the V gene TRBV5-1; D is unclear. The CDR3 DNA sequence: TGCGCCAGCAGCTTCGGCGGTGAGACCCAGTACTTC. It yields the protein CASSFGGETQYF.